Each of the 5 T cell receptor beta chains below was sequenced from the same sample in a study of CD8 T cells in ankylosing spondylitis. TCRdb used MiXCR to reprocess the 5' RACE reads, holding one entry per CDR3 protein. The sample lists 250,000 to 350,000 distinct CDR3 sequences; 15% to 25% were seen once. Sequencing was performed on blood, either unsorted or a sorted T cell fraction (not recorded which). These receptors were taken from a male donor with ankylosing spondylitis or in good health (not recorded which).

Only a few counts were recorded for this clonotype. V usage is TRBV12-3 or TRBV12-4 and J usage is TRBJ2-3; D perhaps matches TRBD1 (5 bases). This CDR3 comprises 13 residues. Trimming removed 8 bases from V and 4 bases from J, with 13 bases in between. CDR3 in amino acids: CASCPGYPDTQYF. CDR3 nucleotides: TGTGCCAGCTGTCCAGGGTACCCAGATACGCAGTATTTT.

This clonotype has ten or more counts. The chain recombines TRBV5-6 with TRBJ2-2, with 12 bases fitting TRBD1. V lost 1 base, J lost 7 bases, and 5 bases stayed unmatched. Germline CDR1 and CDR2: SGHDT and YYEEEE. CDR3 size: 16 residues. The CDR3 protein is CASSLLGTGGLGELFF. CDR3 sequence (DNA): TGTGCCAGCAGCTTGTTAGGGACAGGGGGCCTCGGGGAGCTGTTTTTT.

The gene calls are TRBV5-1 and TRBJ2-2, with D perhaps matching TRBD2 (6 bases). CDR1 is SGHRS, CDR2 YFSETQ, per germline. Trimming removed 4 bases at V and 7 bases at J, with 14 bases between. This CDR3 has 14 amino acids. DNA of the CDR3: TGCGCCAGCAGCCCTGGGGGGTTCGACGGGGAGCTGTTTTTT. As protein: CASSPGGFDGELFF.

This clonotype came up a few times. As DNA, the CDR3 is TGTGCCATCAGTGGGGTGTCCTACAATGAGCAGTTCTTC. This gives the protein CAISGVSYNEQFF. This rearrangement joins TRBV10-3 to TRBJ2-1; no clear D gene. CDR3 length: 13 amino acids. The V end lost 4 bases, the J end lost 1 base, and 5 bases lay between the germline ends. The germline V gene encodes CDR1 ENHRY and CDR2 SYGVKD.

This clonotype has more than one count but fewer than ten. The chain recombines TRBV10-3 with TRBJ2-2; TRBD1 matches at 7 bases. V trimming: 6 bases; J trimming: 0 bases; junction bases outside the gene matches: 4. Germline assignment: CDR1 ENHRY and CDR2 SYGVKD. The CDR3 is 15 residues long. CDR3 protein: CAIRRDSTNTGELFF. The DNA for the CDR3 is TGTGCCATCAGGAGGGACAGCACGAACACCGGGGAGCTGTTTTTT.